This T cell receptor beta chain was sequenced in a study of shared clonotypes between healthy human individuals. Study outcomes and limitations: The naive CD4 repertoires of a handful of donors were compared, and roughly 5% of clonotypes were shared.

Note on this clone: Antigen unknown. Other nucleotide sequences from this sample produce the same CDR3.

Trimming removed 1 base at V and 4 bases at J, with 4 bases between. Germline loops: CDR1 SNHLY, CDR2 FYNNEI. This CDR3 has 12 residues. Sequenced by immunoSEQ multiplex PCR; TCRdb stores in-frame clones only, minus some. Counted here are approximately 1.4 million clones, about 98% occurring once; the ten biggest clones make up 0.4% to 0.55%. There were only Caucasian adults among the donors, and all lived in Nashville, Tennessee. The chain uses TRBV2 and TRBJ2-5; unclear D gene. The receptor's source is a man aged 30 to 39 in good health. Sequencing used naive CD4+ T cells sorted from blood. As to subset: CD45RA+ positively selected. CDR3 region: CASSEGGETQYF. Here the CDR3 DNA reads TGTGCCAGCAGTGAAGGGGGAGAGACCCAGTACTTC.